Following are 9 T cell receptor beta chains from one sample sequenced in a study of T-cell reconstitution after alpha-beta-depleted transplantation in children. Unique molecular identifiers were incorporated into the prepared TCRbeta library. TCRdb analysed the PCR reads with MiXCR anew, one entry per CDR3 protein. Found here are roughly 200,000 distinct CDR3 sequences, 7% to 9% of them singletons; the top ten hold 35% to 40%. The starting material was PBMCs, mostly from graft donor cells, obtained 360 days after TCRalphabeta/CD19-depleted stem cell transplant. These receptors were obtained from a male patient aged 2-15 years who had a stem cell transplant for acute myeloid leukemia, so the T cells may come from the graft donor.

About this clonotype itself: A much more abundant neighbour one base away suggests this may be a read error. Without the conserved terminal phenylalanine or tryptophan, this CDR3 likely stems from a read error. The chain carries TRBV6-1 and TRBJ2-1, with 11 nucleotides matching TRBD2. CDR1 is MNHNS and CDR2 is SASEGT in the germline V gene. V trimming: 2 bases; J trimming: 4 bases; junction bases outside the gene matches: 4. The CDR3 contains 16 residues. CDR3 in DNA: TGTGCCAGCAGTGAATTTAGCGGGGGGGAGTACAATGAGCAGTTCTAC. This codes for CASSEFSGGEYNEQFY.

Only a few counts were recorded for this clonotype. V is TRBV7-9 and J is TRBJ2-7; D may match TRBD1 or TRBD2 (6 bases each). Looked up from germline, CDR1 is SEHNR and CDR2 is FQNEAQ (reference sequence). V was shortened by 1 base and J by 5 bases, with 15 bases between the two germline ends. The length of the CDR3 is 15 residues. In nucleotides, the CDR3 is TGTGCCAGCAGCTTAGGGGTCGGGGGCAATAACGAGCAGTACGTC. It specifies CASSLGVGGNNEQYV.

The sample holds many counts of this clonotype. The chain links TRBV20-1 to TRBJ2-2; D may be TRBD2 (7 bases). Germline V lookup: CDR1 DFQATT, CDR2 SNEGSKA (reference sequence). V was cut by 0 bases and J by 1 base, with 12 bases left in between. CDR3 length equals 16 residues. CDR3 DNA sequence: TGCAGTGCTAGAGATCGGGGGGCGCGGAACACCGGGGAGCTGTTTTTT. Residues: CSARDRGARNTGELFF.

V usage is TRBV5-1 and J usage is TRBJ2-5; 9 bases align to TRBD2. V lost 0 bases, J lost 5 bases, and 8 bases stayed unmatched. Germline V gene data show CDR1 as SGHRS and CDR2 as YFSETQ. The CDR3 sequence is 16 residues long. The CDR3 DNA reads TGCGCCAGCAGCTTGGAGGTTAGCGGGGGAGGCGAGACCCAGTACTTC. It encodes CASSLEVSGGGETQYF.

A word on this clonotype: A single base separates this from a much larger clone, so it may be a read error. The chain has TRBV12-3 or TRBV12-4 and TRBJ2-1, with 10 bases identical to TRBD2. The CDR3 totals 16 residues. Written as DNA, the CDR3 is TGTGCCAACAGTACCAGGAATAGCGGGAGGACCAATGAGCAGTTCTTC. Translated: CANSTRNSGRTNEQFF.

This clonotype showed up just a few times. The V call is TRBV7-9, the J call TRBJ2-1; possibly TRBD2 for D (6 bases). The CDR3 is 17 residues long. V was shortened by 1 base and J by 0 bases, with 13 bases between the two germline ends. Germline CDR1 is SEHNR and CDR2 is FQNEAQ (reference sequence). DNA for the CDR3: TGTGCCAGCAGCTTAGGTCGGGGGTCAGCCTCCTACAATGAGCAGTTCTTC. Its translation: CASSLGRGSASYNEQFF.

This CDR3 reads CASRTDRAKETQYF. DNA for the CDR3: TGTGCCAGCAGAACCGATAGAGCTAAAGAGACCCAGTACTTC. This rearrangement joins TRBV7-9 to TRBJ2-5; D not certain. The CDR3 is made up of 14 amino acids. Germline CDR1 and CDR2: SEHNR and FQNEAQ (reference sequence). Trimming removed 6 bases from V and 3 bases from J, with 14 bases in between.

V is TRBV5-6 and J is TRBJ2-1; 7 positions match TRBD1. The germline CDR1 and CDR2 sequences are SGHDT and YYEEEE. This CDR3 has 14 amino acids. Trimming at V came to 6 bases and at J to 6 bases, leaving 9 bases not matched to a gene. The CDR3, as DNA: TGTGCCAGCATCATCAGGGGGAATCGCAATGAGCAGTTCTTC. It is translated as CASIIRGNRNEQFF.

This clonotype came up many times. The V gene is TRBV7-3, the J gene TRBJ2-1; TRBD2 matches at 7 bases. Unmatched junction bases numbered 3, after V lost 5 bases and J lost 5 bases. Germline V gives CDR1 SGHTA, CDR2 FQGTGA. The CDR3 covers 13 residues. The CDR3 DNA is TGTGCCAGCAGCACCGGGACTAACAATGAGCAGTTCTTC. Its protein product is CASSTGTNNEQFF.